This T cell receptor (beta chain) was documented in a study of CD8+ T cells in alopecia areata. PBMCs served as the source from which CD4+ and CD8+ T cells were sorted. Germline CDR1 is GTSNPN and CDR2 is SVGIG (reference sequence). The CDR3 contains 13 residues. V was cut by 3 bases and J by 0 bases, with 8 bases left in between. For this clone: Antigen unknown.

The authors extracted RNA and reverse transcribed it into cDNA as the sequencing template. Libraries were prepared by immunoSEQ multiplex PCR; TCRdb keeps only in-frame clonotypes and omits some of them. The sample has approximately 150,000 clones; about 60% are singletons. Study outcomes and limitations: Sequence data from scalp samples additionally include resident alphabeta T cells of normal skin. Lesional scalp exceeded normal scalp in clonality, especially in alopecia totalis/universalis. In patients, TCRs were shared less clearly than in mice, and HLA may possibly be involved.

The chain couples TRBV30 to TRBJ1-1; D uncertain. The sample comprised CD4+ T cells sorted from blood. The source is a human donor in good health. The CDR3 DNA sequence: TGTGCCTGGAGCTCGGGCCTGAACACTGAAGCTTTCTTT. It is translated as CAWSSGLNTEAFF.